The clone carrying this T cell receptor beta chain was found many times. This sample was taken from a study of T cells in Graves' hyperthyroidism and ophthalmopathy. Study at large: The initial diagnosis was the point when peripheral blood was collected, ahead of any treatment.

Amplified TCR beta CDR3 regions derived from RNA transcripts. First-round RT-PCR targeting the TCR CDR3 was performed with the HTBI primer set. From the multiplex PCR reads, TCRdb called clonotypes with MiXCR, one entry per CDR3 protein. In the table there are about 200,000 distinct CDR3 sequences, around 16% of which are singletons. Material for sequencing was blood. The TCR comes from a woman between 50 and 59 years old with Graves' hyperthyroidism.

DNA of the CDR3: TGTGCCAGCAGTGAGCGCGGGGGGTCGAATTCACCCCTCCACTTT. Its translation: CASSERGGSNSPLHF. The V gene is TRBV2, the J gene TRBJ1-6, with TRBD1 as a possible D gene (5 bases). The CDR3 totals 15 residues. V was pared by 3 bases and J by 7 bases, with 13 bases between. Germline V gives CDR1 SNHLY, CDR2 FYNNEI.